A single T cell receptor (beta chain) is shown here with its context. The source of the sample is a study of shared clonotypes between healthy human individuals. Between the trimmed V and J ends, which lost 4 bases and 3 bases, there was a span of 13 bases. CDR3 length: 15 residues. CDR1 SGHTA and CDR2 FQGNSA come from the germline V gene. Only in-frame clones appear in the TCRdb table, and some are missing; sequencing was by immunoSEQ multiplex PCR. The table has 2 million to 2.5 million clones, less than 95% seen once. The chain is built from TRBV7-2 and TRBJ1-5, with a tentative D call TRBD1 (6 bases). This TCR was recovered from a young man in good health. Some clones in this sample may be carry-over from other donors' samples. Material for sequencing was naive CD4+ T cells from PBMCs. As for subset: CD45RA+ positively selected. CDR3 amino acids: CASSSTGIVNQPQHF. The CDR3 nucleotides read TGTGCCAGCAGCTCAACAGGGATCGTCAATCAGCCCCAGCATTTT.